Listed here is a single T cell receptor beta chain. The data derive from a study of identical twins. TCRdb fed the 5' RACE reads into MiXCR, producing one record per CDR3 protein. Here the sample spans some 440,000 distinct CDR3 sequences, approximately 25% being singletons. Trimming left V 3 bases short and J 2 bases short, with 11 bases between. CDR3 length: 15 residues. The germline gives CDR1 SGHVS, CDR2 FNYEAQ. These same data were also listed under a study on T cells expressing NK-cell markers.

The rearrangement uses TRBV7-6 and TRBJ2-1, with D uncertain. The TCR originated in a woman between 18 and 30 years old in good health. Sequenced: CD4+ T cells sorted from blood. CDR3 residues: CASSFNVAAYNEQFF. The CDR3 DNA reads TGTGCCAGCAGCTTTAACGTGGCCGCCTACAATGAGCAGTTCTTC.